The T cell receptor (beta chain) under discussion was sequenced for a study of T cells in Graves' hyperthyroidism and ophthalmopathy. This clonotype was observed a few times. Antigen specificity is unknown. TCR beta CDR3 sequences were amplified from RNA transcripts. First-round RT-PCR of the TCR CDR3 relied on the HTBI primer set. TCRdb recomputed calls from the multiplex PCR reads with MiXCR, one row per CDR3 protein. The sample shows hundreds of thousands of distinct CDR3 sequences, roughly 46% of them seen only once. General observations from the study: In simple terms, a model built on 13 V-J features told ophthalmopathy apart from stable hyperthyroidism. Most expanded thyroid clonotypes above 0.001 also appeared in blood. The model foresaw ophthalmopathy a median roughly 6 months prior to onset.

Germline lookup yields CDR1 LNHDA and CDR2 SQIVND (reference sequence). The germline V and J ends were trimmed by 7 bases and 6 bases, with 12 bases remaining between them. This CDR3 contains 13 residues. This sequence joins TRBV19 and TRBJ2-2; a weak D match, TRBD2 (5 bases). The TCR originated in an adult man with Graves' disease, either hyperthyroidism or ophthalmopathy (not recorded which). Sequenced: peripheral blood or thyroid tissue (not recorded which). The CDR3 DNA reads TGTGCCAGTACCGACGGGAAACCCGGGGAGCTGTTTTTT. This sequence encodes CASTDGKPGELFF.